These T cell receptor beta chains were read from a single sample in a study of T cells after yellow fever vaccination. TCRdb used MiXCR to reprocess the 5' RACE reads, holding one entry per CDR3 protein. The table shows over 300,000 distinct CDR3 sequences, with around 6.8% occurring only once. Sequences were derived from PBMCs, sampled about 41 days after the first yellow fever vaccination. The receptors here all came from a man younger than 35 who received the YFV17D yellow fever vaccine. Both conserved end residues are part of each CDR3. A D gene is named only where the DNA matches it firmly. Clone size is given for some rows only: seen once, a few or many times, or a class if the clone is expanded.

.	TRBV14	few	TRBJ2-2	TGTGCCAGCAGCGTGGGACCCCGAGTCACCGGGGAGCTGTTTTTT	CASSVGPRVTGELFF
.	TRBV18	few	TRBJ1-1	TGTGCCAGCTCACCGGACAGACAAACTGAAGCTTTCTTT	CASSPDRQTEAFF
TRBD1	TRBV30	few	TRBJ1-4	TGTGCTACAGGGGCTTCTGAAAAACTGTTTTTT	CATGASEKLFF
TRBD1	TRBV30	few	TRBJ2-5	TGTGCCTGGGGGGACAGGGTTGAGTTATGGGAGACCCAGTACTTC	CAWGDRVELWETQYF
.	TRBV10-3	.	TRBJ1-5	TGTGCCATCAGCGACGTCTGGGCGGAGGCACGCGCTCAGCCCCAGCATTTT	CAISDVWAEARAQPQHF
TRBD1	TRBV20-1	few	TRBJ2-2	TGCAGTGCTAGAGCAGGGGGCAGCACCGGGGAGCTGTTTTTT	CSARAGGSTGELFF
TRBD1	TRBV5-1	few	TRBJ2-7	TGCGCCAGCAGCCCCGGACAGGCTTCCTACGAGCAGTACTTC	CASSPGQASYEQYF
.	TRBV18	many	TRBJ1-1	TGTGCCAGCTCACCACCCAGCTCGGAGAGGAGTGAAGCTTTCTTT	CASSPPSSERSEAFF
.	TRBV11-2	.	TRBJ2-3	TGTGCCAGCAGCTTAGTAGGGGGGCTTGGGGGCACAGATACGCAGTATTTT	CASSLVGGLGGTDTQYF
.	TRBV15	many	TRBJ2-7	TGTGCCACCAGCAGCGGACCTTTTACCTACGAGCAGTACTTC	CATSSGPFTYEQYF
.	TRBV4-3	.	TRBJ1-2	TGCGCCAGCAGCCAAGAGACAAGAAAAAAGTACTATGGCTACACCTTC	CASSQETRKKYYGYTF
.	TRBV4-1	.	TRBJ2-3	TGCGCCAGCAGCCAGGAAGAAACAGATACGCAGTATTTT	CASSQEETDTQYF
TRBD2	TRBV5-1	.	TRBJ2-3	TGCGCCAGCAGGGATAGCGGGGGATTTGGCACAGATACGCAGTATTTT	CASRDSGGFGTDTQYF
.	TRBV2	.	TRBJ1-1	TGTGCCAGCAGTGAACGGGGTGAAGCTTTCTTT	CASSERGEAFF
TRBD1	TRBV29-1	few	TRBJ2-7	TGCAGCGTCGTCAATCCCGGGACAGGGCCCTGGATTAGCTCCTACGAGCAGTACTTC	CSVVNPGTGPWISSYEQYF
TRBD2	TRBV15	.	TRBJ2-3	TGTGCCACCAGCAGAACACTAGCGGGGGAAAGCACAGATACGCAGTATTTT	CATSRTLAGESTDTQYF
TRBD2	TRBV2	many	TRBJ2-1	TGTGCCAGCAGCCCTAGCGGGGGATACAATGAGCAGTTCTTC	CASSPSGGYNEQFF
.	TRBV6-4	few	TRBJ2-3	TGTGCCAGCAGTGACTCGAGGGCCGCTTCGGGCACAGATACGCAGTATTTT	CASSDSRAASGTDTQYF
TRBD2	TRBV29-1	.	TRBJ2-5	TGCAGCGTGGGACCAGCGGGGGTACAAGAGACCCAGTACTTC	CSVGPAGVQETQYF
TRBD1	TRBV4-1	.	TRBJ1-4	TGCGCCAGCAGCCAAGTGACCTATGGGACAGGGGAAGAAAAACTGTTTTTT	CASSQVTYGTGEEKLFF
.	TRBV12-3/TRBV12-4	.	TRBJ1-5	TGTGCCAGCAGTCTTCCTCAGGGTCGGGGATTGAATCAGCCCCAGCATTTT	CASSLPQGRGLNQPQHF
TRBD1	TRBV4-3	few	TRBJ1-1	TGCGCCAGCAGCCAGGGACAGTACATGAACACTGAAGCTTTCTTT	CASSQGQYMNTEAFF
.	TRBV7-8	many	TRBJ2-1	TGTGCCAGCAGCTTTCGTGATCCCAATGAGCAGTTCTTC	CASSFRDPNEQFF
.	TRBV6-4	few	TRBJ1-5	TGTGCCAGCAGACCCTCCGCCAGCAGGAATCAGCCCCAGCATTTT	CASRPSASRNQPQHF
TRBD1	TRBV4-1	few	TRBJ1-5	TGCGCCAGCAGCCCAAGACAGGGCTTCGGGCAGCCCCAGCATTTT	CASSPRQGFGQPQHF
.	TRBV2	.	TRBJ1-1	TGTGCCAGCAGTGATGTTTTAGGGCCCCTGAACACTCAAGCTTTCTTT	CASSDVLGPLNTQAFF
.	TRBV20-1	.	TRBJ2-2	TGCAGTGCTAGATTGGCAGGGACGGTATCCGGGGAGCTGTTTTTT	CSARLAGTVSGELFF
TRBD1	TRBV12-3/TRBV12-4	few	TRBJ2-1	TGTGCCAGCTCGCCCGGGACAGGCAGTCCGGTGCAGTTCTTC	CASSPGTGSPVQFF
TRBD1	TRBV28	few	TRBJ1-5	TGTGCCAGCATCGACAGGGTAGATCAGCCCCAGCATTTT	CASIDRVDQPQHF
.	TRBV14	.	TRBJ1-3	TGTGCCAGCAGCCAATCGTCGGGAATGAACACCATATATTTT	CASSQSSGMNTIYF
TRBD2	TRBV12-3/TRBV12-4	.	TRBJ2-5	TGTGCCAGCACCGAAGCGGGGGTCCAAGAGACCCAGTACTTC	CASTEAGVQETQYF
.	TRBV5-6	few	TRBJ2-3	TGTGCCAGCAGCTTAAAACAGGGAGGGGGTACAGATACGCAGTATTTT	CASSLKQGGGTDTQYF